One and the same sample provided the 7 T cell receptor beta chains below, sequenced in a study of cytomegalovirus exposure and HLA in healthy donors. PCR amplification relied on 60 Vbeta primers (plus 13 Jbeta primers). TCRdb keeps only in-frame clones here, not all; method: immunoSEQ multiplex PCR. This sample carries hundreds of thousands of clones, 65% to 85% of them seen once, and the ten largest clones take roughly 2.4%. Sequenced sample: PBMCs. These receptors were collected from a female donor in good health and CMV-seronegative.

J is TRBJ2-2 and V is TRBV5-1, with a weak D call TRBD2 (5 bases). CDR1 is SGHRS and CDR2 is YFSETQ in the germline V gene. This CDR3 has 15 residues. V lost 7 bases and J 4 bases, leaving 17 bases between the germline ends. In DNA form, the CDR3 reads TGCGCCAGCGGCCCCTTACGTGGGAGCACCGGGGAGCTGTTTTTT. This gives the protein CASGPLRGSTGELFF.

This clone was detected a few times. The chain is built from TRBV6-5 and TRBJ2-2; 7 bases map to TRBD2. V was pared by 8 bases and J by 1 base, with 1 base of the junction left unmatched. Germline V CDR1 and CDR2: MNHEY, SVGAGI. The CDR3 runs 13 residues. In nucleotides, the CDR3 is TGTGCCAGCCGGGGGGAGAACACCGGGGAGCTGTTTTTT. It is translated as CASRGENTGELFF.

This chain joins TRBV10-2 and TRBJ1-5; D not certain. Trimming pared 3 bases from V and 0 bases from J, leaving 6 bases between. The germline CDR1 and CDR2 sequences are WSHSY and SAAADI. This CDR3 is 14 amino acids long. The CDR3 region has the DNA TGCGCCAGCAGTGACAGGTTTAGCAATCAGCCCCAGCATTTT. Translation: CASSDRFSNQPQHF.

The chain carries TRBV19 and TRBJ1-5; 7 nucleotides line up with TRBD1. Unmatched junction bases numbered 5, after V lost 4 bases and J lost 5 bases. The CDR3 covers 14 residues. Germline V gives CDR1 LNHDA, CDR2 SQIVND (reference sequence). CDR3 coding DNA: TGTGCCAGTAGTAGACAGGGTGGCGATCAGCCCCAGCATTTT. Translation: CASSRQGGDQPQHF.

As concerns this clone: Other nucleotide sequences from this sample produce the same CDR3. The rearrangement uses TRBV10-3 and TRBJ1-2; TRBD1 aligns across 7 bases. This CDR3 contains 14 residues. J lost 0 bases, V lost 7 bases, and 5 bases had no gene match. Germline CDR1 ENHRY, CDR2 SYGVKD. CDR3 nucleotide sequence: TGTGCCATCAAACCGGGACAGACTAACTATGGCTACACCTTC. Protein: CAIKPGQTNYGYTF.

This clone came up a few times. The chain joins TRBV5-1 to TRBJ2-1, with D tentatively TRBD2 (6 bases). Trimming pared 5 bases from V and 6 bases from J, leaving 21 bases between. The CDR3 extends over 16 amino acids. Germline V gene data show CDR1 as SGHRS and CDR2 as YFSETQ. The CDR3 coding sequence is TGCGCCAGCAGTCCGACAGCGGGCGCCCCCAGCAATGAGCAGTTCTTC. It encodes CASSPTAGAPSNEQFF.

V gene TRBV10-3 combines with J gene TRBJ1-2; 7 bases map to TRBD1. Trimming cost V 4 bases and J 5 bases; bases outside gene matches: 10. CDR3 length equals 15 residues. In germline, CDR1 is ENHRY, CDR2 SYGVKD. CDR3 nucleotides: TGTGCCATCAGTGCCCTTGGGGGGACAGATTATGGCTACACCTTC. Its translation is CAISALGGTDYGYTF.